This note documents a single TCR beta chain sequence. Data came from immunoSEQ multiplex PCR; TCRdb stores just in-frame clones and leaves some out. The table includes fewer than 200,000 clones, approximately 90% detected once. The data stem from a study of blood T cell repertoires in COVID-19. The length of the CDR3 is 16 residues. V was pared by 0 bases and J by 8 bases, with 18 bases between. The germline V gene has CDR1 SGDLS and CDR2 YYNGEE. The sample comprised peripheral blood. This chain uses TRBV9 with TRBJ2-1, with D possibly being TRBD2 (6 bases). The TCR comes from a woman aged 45-65 years with acute or convalescent COVID-19. DNA of the CDR3: TGTGCCAGCAGCGTAGCCGGCGGGAACCTGATATATGAGCAGTTCTTC. Its translation is CASSVAGGNLIYEQFF.